Listed here is a single T cell receptor (beta chain). The antigen it binds to is not known. The input lacks base qualities; no much larger clone sits a single base away. This specimen's time point label, interpreted: 2015-2016 season, pre-vaccination. Adults received seasonal inactivated influenza vaccine (Fluvarix), and TCRB sequencing tracked sorted blood CD4 subsets before and after vaccination. To be eligible, subjects had to live in the community and must not have received influenza vaccine in the previous 6 months. Exclusions included influenza vaccine contraindications, substance abuse, HIV/AIDS, active malignancy, immunomodulatory medication and active illness such as respiratory infection. At each time point, somewhere between roughly 40 and 110 mL of blood was taken. Circulating Tfh were defined as non-naive CD4+CXCR5+PD-1+ cells and sorted into ICOS+CD38+ and ICOS-CD38- fractions. PBMC were isolated using Ficoll-Paque PLUS or SepMate separation. Before DNA was extracted, the cell subsets were sorted from PBMC using a BD FACS Aria.

Trimming removed 2 bases from V and 4 bases from J; the gene matches leave 7 bases unexplained. Based on the germline V gene (reference sequence), the CDR1 and CDR2 sequences are LNHDA and SQIVND. Measured from the cysteine to the phenylalanine, the CDR3 is 15 residues long. This entry keeps only the CDR3 DNA: 45 bases, framed from base 1. The method was the immunoSEQ multiplex PCR assay. Adaptive Biotechnologies handled the TCRB amplification, library preparation, sequencing and preliminary bioinformatics at Survey level resolution. For TCRB sequencing, genomic DNA from sorted cTfh populations was amplified by multiplex PCR. Regarding the original processing steps: In R, clonality was calculated as 1 minus the normalized Shannon entropy, and the Gini index was computed using the R package ineq. The overlap score was defined as the summed counts of shared sequences divided by the total counts of all sequences in both compared samples. Significance of shared clonotypes was assessed by Fisher's exact test, with a theoretical repertoire of 10^7 TCRB sequences assumed. The immuneACCESS repertoire file appears here via TCRdb, limited to in-frame rearrangements. These files lack a portion of the clones; in checked studies, under half of the deficit traces to unresolved V genes, and the cause of the others is not known. V, J and clone size are taken as reported in that table, and D and trimming were inferred from the DNA itself. The sample has 12,000 or so clones on record, approximately 80% of them singletons. The ten largest make up around 3.5% of the sample.

The sample is drawn from a study of follicular helper T cells after annual influenza vaccination (dated by TCRdb to 2017 to 2019). Context from the whole study: Blood was collected on days 0, 7 and 28 after each seasonal influenza vaccination. Some subjects were followed across successive annual vaccinations spanning the 2013-2014, 2014-2015 and 2015-2016 seasons to study recall of cTfh clones. Multi-year samples were available from six subjects, with four subjects covering two vaccination seasons and two subjects covering three seasons. One week after vaccination, a second recruited cohort of about a dozen subjects (Table S1) displayed a similar ICOS+CD38+ cTfh response. The 2015 samples were processed right after collection, while the 2013-2014 samples were cryopreserved. The investigation overall reported the following: With successive annual vaccinations, a recurrent oligoclonal ICOS+CD38+ cTfh response was recalled, and this response contained tetramer and AIM influenza-specific clonotypes. Day 7 ICOS+CD38+ clones were most often found later in ICOS-CD38- cTfh, suggesting that subset may serve as a memory reservoir. ICOS+CD38+ cTfh clonality correlated with the frequency of that population, and its change correlated with the change in circulating plasmablast frequency. Only about 9.5-21% of analyzed cells yielded productive TCRB sequences, so sampling of rare clonotypes was not possible.

The source of this sequence is an adult who received the influenza vaccine. Source: CXCR5+ CD38- circulating T follicular helper cells from blood, taken on the day of influenza vaccination. The cell subset or site label here, explained by the study, means: circulating Tfh, non-naive CD4+CXCR5+PD-1+ (ICOS+CD38+ or ICOS-CD38-). In this chain, TRBV19 is recombined with TRBJ1-2, and TRBD1 aligns with 7 junction nucleotides. In nucleotides, the sequence is TGTGCCAGTAGTATAAGTAGAGGGGGCGCCTATGGCTACACCTTC. Protein translation: CASSISRGGAYGYTF.